This TCR beta chain was found in a study of blood T cells in healthy people across ages. Overall study findings and caveats: Diversity of TCR beta per million T cells declined in a roughly linear way with age.

This clonotype has a handful of counts. The antigen is unknown. Trimming shortened V by 2 bases and J by 6 bases, and 11 bases separated the two germline ends. The CDR3 extends over 14 amino acids. From germline, CDR1 is KGHDR and CDR2 SFDVKD. Sample-barcoded 5' priming and a J-beta primer mix drove a second PCR of roughly 6 to 12 cycles. A single record per CDR3 protein comes from TCRdb applying MiXCR to the 5' RACE reads. The repertoire holds around 1.5 million distinct CDR3 sequences, with roughly 32% as singletons. The receptor's source is a woman in her thirties in good health. The source material was blood. The chain carries TRBV24-1 and TRBJ2-3; unclear D gene. The CDR3 region has the DNA TGTGCCACCAGTGATTCGGCCCCATGGGATACGCAGTATTTT. Protein sequence: CATSDSAPWDTQYF.